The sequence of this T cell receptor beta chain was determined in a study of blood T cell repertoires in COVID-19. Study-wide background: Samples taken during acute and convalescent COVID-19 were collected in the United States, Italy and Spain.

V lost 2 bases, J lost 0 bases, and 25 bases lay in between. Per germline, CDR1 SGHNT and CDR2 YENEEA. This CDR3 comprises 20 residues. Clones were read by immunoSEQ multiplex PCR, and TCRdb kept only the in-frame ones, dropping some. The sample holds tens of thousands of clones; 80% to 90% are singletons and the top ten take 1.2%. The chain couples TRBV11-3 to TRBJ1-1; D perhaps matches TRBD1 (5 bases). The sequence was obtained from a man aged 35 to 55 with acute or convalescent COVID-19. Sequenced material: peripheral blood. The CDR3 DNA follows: TGTGCCAGCAGCTTAAATGGAGGGGATCTCCCTTTTGGTGTGAACACTGAAGCTTTCTTT. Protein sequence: CASSLNGGDLPFGVNTEAFF.